This T cell receptor beta chain was sequenced for a study of blood T cell repertoires in COVID-19. Clones were sequenced by immunoSEQ multiplex PCR, and TCRdb holds only the in-frame ones, with some missing. The table records about 270,000 clones, 88% of them present only once. Trimming took off 5 bases at V and 1 base at J, with 14 bases between the two ends. Germline V gene sequence: CDR1 SGHAT, CDR2 FQDESV (reference sequence). The CDR3 runs 15 residues. Participants, roughly 18 to 89 years old, spanned around 26 US areas. The sequence was collected from a woman in her fifties or sixties who had recovered from COVID-19. The rearrangement links TRBV11-1 to TRBJ1-1, with D possibly being TRBD1 (5 bases). Sequenced: PBMCs or T cells enriched from blood (not recorded which). Written as DNA, the CDR3 is TGTGCCAGCAGCACCTATGACAGAACGAACACTGAAGCTTTCTTT. This encodes CASSTYDRTNTEAFF.